This TCR beta chain comes out of a study of read filtering for tumor transcriptome and immune sequencing. At the level of the study: The cohort had around 18 men and roughly 13 women aged about 47 to 90, mean about 66 years. Fewer than ten patients were R-ISS I, roughly 17 were R-ISS II, 7 were R-ISS III. Overall study results and limits: Correlation between methods rose after single-read clonotypes were removed. RNA-seq captured clonotypes less deeply and reliably than IR-seq.

The germline CDR1 and CDR2 sequences are SGHTA and FQGTGA. CDR3 length: 15 amino acids. J lost 4 bases, V lost 5 bases, and 6 bases had no gene match. Ten or more counts support this clonotype. Its antigen remains unidentified. From around 0.4 ug of RNA, a library with molecular barcoded alpha/delta and beta/gamma adaptors was made. In TCRdb, the reads were re-called with MiXCR into one record per CDR3 protein. The data contain some 120,000 distinct CDR3 sequences, 10% to 15% of them seen just once; the ten biggest clones take up more than 9.5%. The sequence was obtained from a donor aged 40 or older with multiple myeloma. Material: a population of CD138-negative cells sorted from bone marrow. This rearrangement joins TRBV7-3 to TRBJ2-2; TRBD2 aligns across 8 bases. CDR3 sequence: CASSLIAGITGELFF. CDR3 bases: TGTGCCAGCAGCCTCATAGCGGGAATCACCGGGGAGCTGTTTTTT. Based on the CDR3 plus reference TRBV7-3 and TRBJ2-2, the full variable domain is GAGVSQTPSNKVTEKGKYVELRCDPISGHTALYWYRQSLGQGPEFLIYFQGTGAADDSGLPNDRFFAVRPEGSVSTLKIQRTERGDSAVYLCASSLIAGITGELFFGEGSRLTVL.